The 5 T cell receptor beta chains listed next were all sequenced from one sample in a study of blood T cell repertoires in COVID-19 (dated by TCRdb to 2019 to 2021). Library preparation employed the immunoSEQ multiplex PCR assay. The source is immuneACCESS, and TCRdb retained only in-frame sequences with V and J called. Part of the clones is not carried over; for the studies checked, unresolved V genes explain less than half of this, and the remainder is unexplained. This sample is represented by around 140,000 clones; 84% of them were singletons. The top ten constitute under 4.5% of the sample. Material: PBMCs or T cells enriched from blood (not recorded which). Receptor source: a man aged 50-59 years in a cohort exposed to, infected with or recovered from COVID-19 (not recorded which).

The chain joins TRBV18 to TRBJ2-3; D gene unclear. CDR1 KGHSH and CDR2 LQKENI come from the germline V gene. This CDR3 has 13 residues. V shed 1 base and J shed 5 bases, with 7 bases lying between them. The CDR3 reads CASSPLGRDTQYF. DNA for the CDR3: TGTGCCAGCTCACCACTTGGGCGAGATACGCAGTATTTT.

V is TRBV5-8 and J is TRBJ1-3, with TRBD1 matching over 7 bases. The V and J ends lost 5 bases and 0 bases, in that order; junction bases with no gene match: 8. Germline V lookup: CDR1 SGHTS, CDR2 YDEGEE. The CDR3 spans 16 residues. Written as DNA, the CDR3 is TGTGCCAGCAGACCGCCGGACAGGCACTCTGGAAACACCATATATTTT. Amino acid sequence: CASRPPDRHSGNTIYF.

The gene calls are TRBV25-1 and TRBJ1-5; 10 nucleotides align to TRBD1. The CDR3 has 15 amino acids. Trimming took 1 base from V and 10 from J; bases not matched to a gene: 7. The germline V gene has CDR1 MGHDK and CDR2 SYGVNS. CDR3 bases: TGTGCCAGCAGTGAATCAGGGACAGGGGCCTTTCCCCAGCATTTT. Translated: CASSESGTGAFPQHF.

The V and J genes are TRBV5-5 and TRBJ1-2; perhaps TRBD1 as D (6 bases). CDR3 length: 14 amino acids. Germline lookup yields CDR1 SGHKS and CDR2 YYEKEE (reference sequence). The V and J ends lost 0 bases and 5 bases respectively, with 11 bases between them. The chain's CDR3 is CASSLGGTKYGYTF. The CDR3, as DNA: TGTGCCAGCAGCTTGGGAGGGACAAAATATGGCTACACCTTC.

The rearrangement joins TRBV9 to TRBJ1-2; 7 nucleotides match TRBD1. After removal of 4 bases from V and 2 bases from J, the junction contained 11 bases not matched to a gene. The CDR3 is made up of 16 amino acids. Germline CDR1 and CDR2: SGDLS and YYNGEE. The CDR3 DNA sequence: TGTGCCAGCAGCAAGTCCGGGACAGCCATCAACTATGGCTACACCTTC. It is translated as CASSKSGTAINYGYTF.